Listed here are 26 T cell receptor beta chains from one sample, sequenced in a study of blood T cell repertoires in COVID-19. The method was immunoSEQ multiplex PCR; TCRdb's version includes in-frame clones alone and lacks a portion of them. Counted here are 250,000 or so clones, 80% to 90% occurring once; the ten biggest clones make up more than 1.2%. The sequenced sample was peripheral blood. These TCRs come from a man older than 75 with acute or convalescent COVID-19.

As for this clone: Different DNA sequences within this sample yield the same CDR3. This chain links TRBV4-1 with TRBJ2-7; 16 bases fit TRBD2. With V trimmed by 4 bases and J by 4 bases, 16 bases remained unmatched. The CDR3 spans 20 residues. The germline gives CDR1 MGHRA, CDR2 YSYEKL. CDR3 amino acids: CASSPVTPGTSGGDGYEQYF. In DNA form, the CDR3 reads TGCGCCAGCAGCCCAGTTACCCCCGGGACTAGCGGGGGGGACGGGTACGAGCAGTACTTC.

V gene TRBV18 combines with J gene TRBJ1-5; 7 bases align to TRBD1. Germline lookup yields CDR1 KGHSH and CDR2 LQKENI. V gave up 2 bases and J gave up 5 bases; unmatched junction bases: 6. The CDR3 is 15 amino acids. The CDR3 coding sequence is TGTGCCAGCTCACCAGGCAGGGGGGTTTATCAGCCCCAGCATTTT. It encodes CASSPGRGVYQPQHF. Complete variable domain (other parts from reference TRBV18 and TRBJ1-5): NAGVMQNPRHLVRRRGQEARLRCSPMKGHSHVYWYRQLPEEGLKFMVYLQKENIIDESGMPKERFSAEFPKEGPSILRIQQVVRGDSAAYFCASSPGRGVYQPQHFGDGTRLSIL.

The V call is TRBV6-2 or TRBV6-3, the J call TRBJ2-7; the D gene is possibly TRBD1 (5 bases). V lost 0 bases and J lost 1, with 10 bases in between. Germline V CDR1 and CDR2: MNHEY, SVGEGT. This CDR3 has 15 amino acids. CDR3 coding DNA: TGTGCCAGCAGTTACTCTCAGGGTAGGTCCTACGAGCAGTACTTC. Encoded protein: CASSYSQGRSYEQYF.

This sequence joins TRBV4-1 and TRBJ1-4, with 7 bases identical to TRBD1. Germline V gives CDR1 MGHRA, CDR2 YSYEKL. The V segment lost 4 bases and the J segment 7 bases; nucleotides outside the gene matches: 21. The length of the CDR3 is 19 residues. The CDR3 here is CASSPRTGQATPQGEKLFF. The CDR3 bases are TGCGCCAGCAGCCCCCGGACAGGTCAGGCCACTCCGCAGGGTGAAAAACTGTTTTTT.

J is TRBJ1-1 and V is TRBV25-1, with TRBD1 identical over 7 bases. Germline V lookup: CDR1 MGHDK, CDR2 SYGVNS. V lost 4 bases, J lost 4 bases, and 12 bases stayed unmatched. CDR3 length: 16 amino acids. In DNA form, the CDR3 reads TGTGCCAGCAGTGGACCAGGGGGTCTTTGGGGCACTGAAGCTTTCTTT. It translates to CASSGPGGLWGTEAFF. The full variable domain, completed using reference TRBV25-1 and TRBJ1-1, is EADIYQTPRYLVIGTGKKITLECSQTMGHDKMYWYQQDPGMELHLIHYSYGVNSTEKGDLSSESTVSRIRTEHFPLTLESARPSHTSQYLCASSGPGGLWGTEAFFGQGTRLTVV.

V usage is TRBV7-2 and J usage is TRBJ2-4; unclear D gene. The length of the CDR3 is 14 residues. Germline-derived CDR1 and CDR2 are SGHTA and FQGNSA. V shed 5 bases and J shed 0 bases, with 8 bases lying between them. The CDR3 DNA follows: TGTGCCAGCAGCCCAGAGGTAGCCAAAAACATTCAGTACTTC. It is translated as CASSPEVAKNIQYF.

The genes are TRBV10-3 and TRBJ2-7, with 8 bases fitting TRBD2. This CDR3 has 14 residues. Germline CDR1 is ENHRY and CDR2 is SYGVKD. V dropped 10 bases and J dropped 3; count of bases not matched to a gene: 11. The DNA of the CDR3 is TGTGCCACGGGGGGCGGGAGCGGGAGCTACGAGCAGTACTTC. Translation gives CATGGGSGSYEQYF.

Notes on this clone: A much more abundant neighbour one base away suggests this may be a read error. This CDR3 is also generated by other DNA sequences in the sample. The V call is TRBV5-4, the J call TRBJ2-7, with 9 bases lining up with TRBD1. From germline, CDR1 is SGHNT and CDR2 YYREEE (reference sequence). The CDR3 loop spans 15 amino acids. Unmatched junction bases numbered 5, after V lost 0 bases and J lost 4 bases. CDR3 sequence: CASSLDRGQTYEQYF. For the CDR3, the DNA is TGTGCCAGCAGCTTGGACAGGGGGCAAACATACGAGCAGTACTTC.

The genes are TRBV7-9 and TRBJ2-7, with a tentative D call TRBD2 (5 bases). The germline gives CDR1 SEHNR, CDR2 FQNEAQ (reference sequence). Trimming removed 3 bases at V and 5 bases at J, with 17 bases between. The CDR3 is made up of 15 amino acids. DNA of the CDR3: TGTGCCAGCAGCTTCCAAGTGGCGGGTAGGGACGAGCAGTACTTC. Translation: CASSFQVAGRDEQYF.

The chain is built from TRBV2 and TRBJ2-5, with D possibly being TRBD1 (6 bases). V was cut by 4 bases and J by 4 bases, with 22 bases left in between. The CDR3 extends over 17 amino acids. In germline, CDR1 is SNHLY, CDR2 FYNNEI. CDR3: CASSGQWAGAKGETQYF. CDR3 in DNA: TGTGCCAGCAGTGGGCAGTGGGCAGGGGCCAAAGGAGAGACCCAGTACTTC.

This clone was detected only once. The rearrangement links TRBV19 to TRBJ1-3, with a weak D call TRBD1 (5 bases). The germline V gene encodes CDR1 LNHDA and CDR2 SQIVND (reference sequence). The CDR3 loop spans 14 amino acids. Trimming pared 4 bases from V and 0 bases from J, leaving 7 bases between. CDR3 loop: CASSTGYSGNTIYF. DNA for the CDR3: TGTGCCAGTAGTACAGGGTACTCTGGAAACACCATATATTTT.

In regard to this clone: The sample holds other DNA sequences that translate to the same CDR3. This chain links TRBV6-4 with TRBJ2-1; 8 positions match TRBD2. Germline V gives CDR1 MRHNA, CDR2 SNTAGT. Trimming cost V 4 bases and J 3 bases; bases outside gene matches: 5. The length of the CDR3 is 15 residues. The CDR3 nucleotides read TGTGCCAGCAGTGTACTTGCGGGAGGCTACAATGAGCAGTTCTTC. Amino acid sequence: CASSVLAGGYNEQFF.

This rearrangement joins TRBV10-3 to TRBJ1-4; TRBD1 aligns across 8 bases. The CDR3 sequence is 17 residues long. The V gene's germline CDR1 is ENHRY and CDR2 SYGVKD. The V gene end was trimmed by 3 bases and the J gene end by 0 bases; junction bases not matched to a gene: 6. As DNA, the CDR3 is TGTGCCATCAGTGAAACAGGGGGGATAACAACTAATGAAAAACTGTTTTTT. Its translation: CAISETGGITTNEKLFF.

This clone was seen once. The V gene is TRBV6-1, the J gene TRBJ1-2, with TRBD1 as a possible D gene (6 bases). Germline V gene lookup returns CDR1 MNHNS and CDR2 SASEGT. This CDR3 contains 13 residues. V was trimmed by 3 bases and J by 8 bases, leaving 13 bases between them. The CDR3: CASSDSGGGGYTF. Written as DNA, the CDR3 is TGTGCCAGCAGTGACAGCGGGGGGGGCGGCTACACCTTC.

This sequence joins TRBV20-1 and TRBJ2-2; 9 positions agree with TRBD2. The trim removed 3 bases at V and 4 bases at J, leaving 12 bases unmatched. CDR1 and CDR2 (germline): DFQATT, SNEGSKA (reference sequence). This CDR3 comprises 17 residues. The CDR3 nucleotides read TGCAGTGCTAGTTCCAGCGGGAGGCCCGGGGGCACCGGGGAGCTGTTTTTT. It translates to CSASSSGRPGGTGELFF.

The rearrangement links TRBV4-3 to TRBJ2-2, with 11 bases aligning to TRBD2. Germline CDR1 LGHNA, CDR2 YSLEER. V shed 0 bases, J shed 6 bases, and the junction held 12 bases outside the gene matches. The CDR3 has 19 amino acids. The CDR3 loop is CASSQDTSGSFEVAGELFF. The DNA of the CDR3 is TGCGCCAGCAGCCAAGATACTAGCGGGAGCTTCGAGGTGGCCGGGGAGCTGTTTTTT.

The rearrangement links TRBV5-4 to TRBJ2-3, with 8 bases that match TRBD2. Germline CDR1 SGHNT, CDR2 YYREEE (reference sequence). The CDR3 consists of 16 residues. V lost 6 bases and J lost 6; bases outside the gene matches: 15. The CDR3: CASTPMVAGSIDTQYF. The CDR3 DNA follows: TGTGCCAGCACCCCGATGGTAGCGGGAAGTATCGATACGCAGTATTTT. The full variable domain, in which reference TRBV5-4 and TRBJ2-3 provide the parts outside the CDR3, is ETGVTQSPTHLIKTRGQQVTLRCSSQSGHNTVSWYQQALGQGPQFIFQYYREEENGRGNFPPRFSGLQFPNYSSELNVNALELDDSALYLCASTPMVAGSIDTQYFGPGTRLTVL.

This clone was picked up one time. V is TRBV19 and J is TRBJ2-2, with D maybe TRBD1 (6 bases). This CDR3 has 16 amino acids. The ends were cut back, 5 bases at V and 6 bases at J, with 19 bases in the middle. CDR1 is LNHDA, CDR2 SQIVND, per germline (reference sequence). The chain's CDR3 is CASSPPGHYFPGELFF. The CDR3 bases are TGTGCCAGTAGTCCACCGGGACACTACTTTCCCGGGGAGCTGTTTTTT. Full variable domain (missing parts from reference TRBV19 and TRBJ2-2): DGGITQSPKYLFRKEGQNVTLSCEQNLNHDAMYWYRQDPGQGLRLIYYSQIVNDFQKGDIAEGYSVSREKKESFPLTVTSAQKNPTAFYLCASSPPGHYFPGELFFGEGSRLTVL.

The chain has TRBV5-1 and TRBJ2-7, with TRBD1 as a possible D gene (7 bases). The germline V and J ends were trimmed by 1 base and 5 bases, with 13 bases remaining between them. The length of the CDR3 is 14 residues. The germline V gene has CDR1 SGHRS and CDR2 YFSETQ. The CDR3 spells CASSLRQGGDEQYF. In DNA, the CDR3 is TGCGCCAGCAGCTTGAGACAGGGAGGAGACGAGCAGTACTTC.

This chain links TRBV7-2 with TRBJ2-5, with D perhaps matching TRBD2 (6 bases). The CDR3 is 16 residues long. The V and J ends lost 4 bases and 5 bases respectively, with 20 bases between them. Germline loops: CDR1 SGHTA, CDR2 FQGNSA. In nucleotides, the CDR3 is TGTGCCAGCAGCTCCTCGCGGGGACCCGCCTGGGAGACCCAGTACTTC. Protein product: CASSSSRGPAWETQYF. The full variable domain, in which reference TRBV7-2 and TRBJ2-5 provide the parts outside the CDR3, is GAGVSQSPSNKVTEKGKDVELRCDPISGHTALYWYRQSLGQGLEFLIYFQGNSAPDKSGLPSDRFSAERTGGSVSTLTIQRTQQEDSAVYLCASSSSRGPAWETQYFGPGTRLLVL.

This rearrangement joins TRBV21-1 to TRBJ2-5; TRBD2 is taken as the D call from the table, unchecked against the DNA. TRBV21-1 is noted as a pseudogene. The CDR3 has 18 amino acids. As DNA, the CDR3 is TGTGCCAGCAGCAAGTATAAGCGGGGCGGGACCAGAAGGGAGACCCAGTACTTC. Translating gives CASSKYKRGGTRRETQYF.

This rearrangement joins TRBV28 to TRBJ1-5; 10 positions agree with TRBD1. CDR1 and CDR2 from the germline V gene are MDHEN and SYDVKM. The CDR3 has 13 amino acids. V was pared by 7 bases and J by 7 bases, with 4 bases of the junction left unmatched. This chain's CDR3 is CASKTGGRQPQHF. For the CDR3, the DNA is TGTGCCAGCAAGACAGGGGGCAGGCAGCCCCAGCATTTT.

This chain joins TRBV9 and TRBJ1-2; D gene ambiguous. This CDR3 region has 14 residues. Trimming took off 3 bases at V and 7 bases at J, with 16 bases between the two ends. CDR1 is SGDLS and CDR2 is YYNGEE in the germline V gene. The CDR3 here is CASSERSQASGYTF. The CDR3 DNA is TGTGCCAGCAGCGAGCGTTCACAAGCAAGTGGCTACACCTTC.

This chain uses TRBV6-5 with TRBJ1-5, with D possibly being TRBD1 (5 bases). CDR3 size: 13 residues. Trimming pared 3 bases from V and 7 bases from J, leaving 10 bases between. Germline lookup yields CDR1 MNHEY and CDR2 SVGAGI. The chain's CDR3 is CASSYGGGQPQHF. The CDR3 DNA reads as TGTGCCAGCAGTTATGGGGGAGGGCAGCCCCAGCATTTT.

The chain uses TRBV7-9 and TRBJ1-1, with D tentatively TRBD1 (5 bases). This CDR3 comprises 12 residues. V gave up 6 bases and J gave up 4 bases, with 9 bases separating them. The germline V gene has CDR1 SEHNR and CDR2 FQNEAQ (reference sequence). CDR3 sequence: CASSVGGTEAFF. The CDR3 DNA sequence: TGTGCCAGCAGTGTCGGGGGCACTGAAGCTTTCTTT.

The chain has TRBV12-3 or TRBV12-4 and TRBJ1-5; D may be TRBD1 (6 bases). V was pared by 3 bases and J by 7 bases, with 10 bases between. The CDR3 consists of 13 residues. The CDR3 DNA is TGTGCCAGCAGTTTCGACAGGTCCCAGCCCCAGCATTTT. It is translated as CASSFDRSQPQHF.